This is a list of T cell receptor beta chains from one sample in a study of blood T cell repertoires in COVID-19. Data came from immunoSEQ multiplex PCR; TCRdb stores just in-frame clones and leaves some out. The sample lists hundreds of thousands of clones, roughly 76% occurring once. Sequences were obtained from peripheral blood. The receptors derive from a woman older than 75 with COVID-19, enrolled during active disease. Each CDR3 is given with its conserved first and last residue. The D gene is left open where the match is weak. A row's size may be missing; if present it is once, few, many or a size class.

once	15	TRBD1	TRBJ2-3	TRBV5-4	TGTGCCAGCAGCTTGGATAGGGGGCTTACAGATACGCAGTATTTT	CASSLDRGLTDTQYF
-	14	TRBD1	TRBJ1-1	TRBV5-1	TGCGCCAGCAGCTCCCCAGGGGGCGACACTGAAGCTTTCTTT	CASSSPGGDTEAFF
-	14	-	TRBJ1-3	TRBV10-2	TGCGCCAGCAGTGAGTCGGGGGGTGGAAACACCATATATTTT	CASSESGGGNTIYF
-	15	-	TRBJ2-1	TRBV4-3	TGCGCCAGCAGCCAATGGGACACGGGTCACAATGAGCAGTTCTTC	CASSQWDTGHNEQFF
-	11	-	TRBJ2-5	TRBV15	TGTGCCACCAGCGACGACAGTTCTAAGTACTTC	CATSDDSSKYF
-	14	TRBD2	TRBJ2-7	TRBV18	TGTGCCAGCTCACAGTCTAGCGGGAGAGACGAGCAGTACTTC	CASSQSSGRDEQYF
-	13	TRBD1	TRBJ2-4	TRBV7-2	TGTGCCAGCAGCCCGGACAGGGTGCTCATTCAGTACTTC	CASSPDRVLIQYF
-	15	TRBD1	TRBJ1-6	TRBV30	TGTGCCTGGAGGGGAGAGGGACAGGGCAGGACACCCCTCCACTTT	CAWRGEGQGRTPLHF
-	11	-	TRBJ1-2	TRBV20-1	TGCAGTGGGAGTAGTGACTATGGCTACACCTTC	CSGSSDYGYTF
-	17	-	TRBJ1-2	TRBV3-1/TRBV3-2	TGTGCCAGCAGCCTAAGTCCACTTCTCAGAGACGGGGATGGCTACACCTTC	CASSLSPLLRDGDGYTF
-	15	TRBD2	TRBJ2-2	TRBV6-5	TGTGCCAGCACCCGGGGGGGCCTGAACACCGGGGAGCTGTTTTTT	CASTRGGLNTGELFF
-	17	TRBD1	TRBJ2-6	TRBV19	TGTGCCAGTAGTACTTTACCAGGGGGCGCTGGGGCCAACGTCCTGACTTTC	CASSTLPGGAGANVLTF
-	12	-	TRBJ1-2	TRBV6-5	TGTGCCAGCGCAACGACAGGCTATGGCTACACCTTC	CASATTGYGYTF
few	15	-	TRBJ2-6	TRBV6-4	TGTGCCAGCAGTGACGGAGGGGCTGGGGCCAACGTCCTGACTTTC	CASSDGGAGANVLTF
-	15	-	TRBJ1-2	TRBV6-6	TGTGCCAGCAGTTCCGGAGATGTGGGTGACTATGGCTACACCTTC	CASSSGDVGDYGYTF
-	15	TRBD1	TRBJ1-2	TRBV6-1	TGTGCCAGCAGTGAAGAGAACAGGGGGAGCCATGGCTACACCTTC	CASSEENRGSHGYTF
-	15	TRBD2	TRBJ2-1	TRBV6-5	TGTGCCAGCAGTTCGAGCGGGAGCTTCGGCAATGAGCAGTTCTTC	CASSSSGSFGNEQFF
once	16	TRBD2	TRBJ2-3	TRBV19	TGTGCCAGTAGTATAACCGGGACTAGCCGCACAGATACGCAGTATTTT	CASSITGTSRTDTQYF
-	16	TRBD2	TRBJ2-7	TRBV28	TGTGCCAGCAGTAATCCTTGGCGGGAGAAGAGCTACGAGCAGTACTTC	CASSNPWREKSYEQYF
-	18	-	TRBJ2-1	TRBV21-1	TGTGCCAGCAGCCGAAAGTCAGGTTGGACTAGTGATTTCTATGAGCAGTTCTTC	CASSRKSGWTSDFYEQFF
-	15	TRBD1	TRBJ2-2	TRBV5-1	TGCGCCCGCAGCCACGACAGGGGGGAGACCGGGGAGCTGTTTTTT	CARSHDRGETGELFF
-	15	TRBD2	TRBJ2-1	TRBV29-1	TGCAGCGTTCGACGTGGCGGGGGGGGGAACAATGAGCAGTTCTTC	CSVRRGGGGNNEQFF
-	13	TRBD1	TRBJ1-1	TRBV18	TGTGCCAGCTCGGGACAGGGAGACACTGAAGCTTTCTTT	CASSGQGDTEAFF
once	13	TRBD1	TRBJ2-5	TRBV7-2	TGTGCCAGCAGCCCGACAGGGTGGGAGACCCAGTACTTC	CASSPTGWETQYF
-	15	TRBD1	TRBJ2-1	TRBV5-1	TGCGCCAGCAGCTTGGCTGGACAGGGGTGGGATGAGCAGTTCTTC	CASSLAGQGWDEQFF
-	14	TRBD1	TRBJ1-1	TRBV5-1	TGCGCCAGCAACCAGGGGGGCGCGGGGACTGAAGCTTTCTTT	CASNQGGAGTEAFF
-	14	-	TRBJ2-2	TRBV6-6	TGTGCCAGCAGTCAGCGGCAGGGGACCGGGGAGCTGTTTTTT	CASSQRQGTGELFF
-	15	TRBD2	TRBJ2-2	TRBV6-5	TGTGCCATCAGCACAGCGGGAGTGAGTACCGGGGAGCTGTTTTTT	CAISTAGVSTGELFF
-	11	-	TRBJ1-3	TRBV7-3	TGTGCCAGCAGCTTAGAGAACACCATATATTTT	CASSLENTIYF
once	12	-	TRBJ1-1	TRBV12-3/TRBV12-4	TGTGCCAGCAGTTTAATCCCCCCAGAAGCTTTCTTT	CASSLIPPEAFF
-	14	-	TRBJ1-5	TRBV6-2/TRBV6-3	TGTGCCAGCAGTATAACAGGGACGGGGCAGCCCCAGCATTTT	CASSITGTGQPQHF
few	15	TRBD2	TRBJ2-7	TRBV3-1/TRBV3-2	TGTGCCAGCAGCCAAGGGGTAGCGGGAGGCAACGAGCAGTACTTC	CASSQGVAGGNEQYF
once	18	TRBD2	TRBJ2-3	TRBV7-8	TGTGCCAGCAGCTTAGGGGTAGCGGGGAAGGTGGGCACAGATACGCAGTATTTT	CASSLGVAGKVGTDTQYF
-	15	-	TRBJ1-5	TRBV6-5	TGTGCCAGCAGCGAGGGAGCGGGTCGGAATCAGCCCCAGCATTTT	CASSEGAGRNQPQHF
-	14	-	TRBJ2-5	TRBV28	TGTGCCAGCAGTTTACCCGACTTCGGAGAGACCCAGTACTTC	CASSLPDFGETQYF